This is a list of T cell receptor beta chains from one sample in a study of shared clonotypes between healthy human individuals. Libraries were prepared by immunoSEQ multiplex PCR; TCRdb keeps only in-frame clonotypes and omits some of them. The profile covers about 2.2 million clones, with around 95% appearing a single time and approximately 1.7% taken by the ten largest. Sequenced material: naive CD8+ T cells from PBMCs. The source of these receptors is a man in his late teens or twenties in good health. Some clones in this sample may be carry-over from other donors' samples. Each CDR3 is given with its conserved first and last residue. D genes are given only for firm matches. Size values are once, few and many counts, or a class for expanded clones, and some rows have none.

.	TRBV7-9	TRBD2	TRBJ2-6	CASSPAGGAGANVLTF	TGTGCCAGCAGCCCTGCGGGGGGCGCCGGGGCCAACGTCCTGACTTTC
.	TRBV7-9	.	TRBJ1-3	CASSLNTIYF	TGTGCCAGCAGCTTAAACACCATATATTTT
once	TRBV13	.	TRBJ1-1	CASSLWGAGGNTEAFF	TGTGCCAGCAGCTTATGGGGGGCGGGTGGTAACACTGAAGCTTTCTTT
once	TRBV28	TRBD1	TRBJ2-1	CASRYDRGQYNEQFF	TGTGCCAGCAGATACGACAGGGGACAATACAATGAGCAGTTCTTC
.	TRBV11-3	.	TRBJ2-1	CASSFAGRSGGEQFF	TGTGCCAGCAGCTTTGCGGGACGATCCGGGGGTGAGCAGTTCTTC
.	TRBV13	.	TRBJ2-1	CASSPDLNSRGAYNEQFF	TGTGCCAGCAGCCCTGACCTTAACTCCAGGGGGGCCTACAATGAGCAGTTCTTC
.	TRBV4-1	.	TRBJ2-1	CASSPTSRSYNEQFF	TGCGCCAGCAGCCCAACTAGCCGCTCCTACAATGAGCAGTTCTTC
.	TRBV27	TRBD1	TRBJ1-2	CASSLSLTGGGYGYTF	TGTGCCAGCAGTTTATCGCTTACAGGGGGCGGCTATGGCTACACCTTC
.	TRBV11-2	.	TRBJ2-3	CASSDLEPTQYF	TGTGCCAGCAGCGATTTGGAACCTACGCAGTATTTT
.	TRBV5-5	TRBD1	TRBJ2-3	CASSLVGQDLTDTQYF	TGTGCCAGCAGCTTGGTCGGACAGGATTTGACAGATACGCAGTATTTT
once	TRBV28	.	TRBJ1-2	CASSFSRRGSGGGYTF	TGTGCCAGCAGTTTTTCCCGCCGGGGATCGGGGGGTGGCTACACCTTC
.	TRBV28	TRBD1	TRBJ1-1	CASSTYRGTEAFF	TGTGCCAGCAGCACGTACAGGGGCACTGAAGCTTTCTTT
.	TRBV5-5	.	TRBJ1-1	CASSPRGSTEAFF	TGTGCCAGCAGCCCGCGGGGGAGCACTGAAGCTTTCTTT
.	TRBV28	.	TRBJ1-2	CASRKGYGYTF	TGTGCCAGCAGGAAGGGCTATGGCTACACCTTC
once	TRBV6-6	.	TRBJ1-1	CASSSQDHEAFF	TGTGCCAGCAGTTCCCAGGACCACGAAGCTTTCTTT
.	TRBV11-2	.	TRBJ2-3	CASTLGGALDPDTQYF	TGTGCCAGCACCCTAGGGGGGGCCCTGGACCCAGATACGCAGTATTTT
.	TRBV11-2	.	TRBJ2-1	CASSFNWDPRNNEQFF	TGTGCCAGCAGCTTTAATTGGGACCCGAGGAACAATGAGCAGTTCTTC
.	TRBV25-1	TRBD1	TRBJ1-2	CASSLYGTGKNYGYTF	TGTGCCAGCAGTTTGTACGGGACAGGGAAAAACTATGGCTACACCTTC
.	TRBV14	TRBD2	TRBJ2-2	CASSQELAGGPTGELFF	TGTGCCAGCAGCCAGGAGCTAGCGGGAGGGCCCACCGGGGAGCTGTTTTTT
.	TRBV28	.	TRBJ2-1	CASSSSQGLLYNEQFF	TGTGCCAGCAGTTCGAGCCAGGGACTCCTTTACAATGAGCAGTTCTTC
.	TRBV27	TRBD2	TRBJ2-5	CASSLGGLGAQYF	TGTGCCAGCAGTTTGGGGGGACTAGGGGCCCAGTACTTC
.	TRBV11-2	.	TRBJ1-1	CASSRHILNVMNTEAFF	TGTGCCAGCAGCCGCCACATATTGAATGTCATGAACACTGAAGCTTTCTTT
.	TRBV5-6	TRBD2	TRBJ2-2	CASSLRGVLNTGELFF	TGTGCCAGCAGCTTACGGGGGGTTCTTAACACCGGGGAGCTGTTTTTT
.	TRBV7-3	.	TRBJ2-2	CASSLRAGRTGELFF	TGTGCCAGCAGCTTAAGGGCGGGAAGGACCGGGGAGCTGTTTTTT
.	TRBV11-2	TRBD2	TRBJ2-1	CASRHGPVGRSYNEQFF	TGTGCCAGCAGACATGGGCCGGTCGGGAGGTCGTACAATGAGCAGTTCTTC
.	TRBV27	.	TRBJ2-7	CASSANPYEQYF	TGTGCCAGCAGTGCCAACCCCTACGAGCAGTACTTC
.	TRBV28	.	TRBJ1-5	CASSLSFLNQPQHF	TGTGCCAGCAGTTTATCCTTTTTAAATCAGCCCCAGCATTTT
.	TRBV19	.	TRBJ1-1	CASSIVGDTEAFF	TGTGCCAGTAGTATAGTCGGCGACACTGAAGCTTTCTTT
.	TRBV9	TRBD1	TRBJ2-1	CASSEWTGYEQFF	TGTGCCAGCAGCGAGTGGACAGGGTATGAGCAGTTCTTC
once	TRBV13	TRBD2	TRBJ2-2	CASTHGEGLRELFF	TGTGCCAGCACCCACGGGGAGGGGTTAAGGGAGCTGTTTTTT
.	TRBV11-2	.	TRBJ1-4	CASSPRDGLDEKLFF	TGTGCCAGCAGCCCCCGGGACGGGCTCGATGAAAAACTGTTTTTT
.	TRBV4-1	TRBD2	TRBJ2-5	CASSQGTRGETQYF	TGCGCCAGCAGCCAAGGGACTAGAGGGGAGACCCAGTACTTC